These 19 T cell receptor beta chains were sequenced from one sample in a study of CD8 T cells in ankylosing spondylitis (dated by TCRdb to about 2017). Library method: 5' RACE. The sequencer was an Illumina HiSeq 2500. TCRdb ran its own pipeline on the public reads, namely fastp trimming at Q25 and MiXCR clone calling, and kept in-frame beta chains. Every CDR3 protein is listed once, alongside the most common genes and DNA of its rows. In all, the sample holds 150,000 to 200,000 distinct CDR3 sequences, and around a third of those were seen once. The ten largest clones represent approximately 5.9% of the sample. The sequenced material came from synovial fluid, either unsorted or a sorted T cell fraction (not recorded which). All receptors derive from a male donor with ankylosing spondylitis.

The V gene is TRBV4-3, the J gene TRBJ2-7; 9 bases agree with TRBD1. The V and J ends lost 3 bases and 5 bases, in that order; junction bases with no gene match: 8. Germline-derived CDR1 and CDR2 are LGHNA and YSLEER. The CDR3 sequence is 15 residues long. As DNA, the CDR3 is TGCGCCAGCAGCCAGCCCGGGACAGGGAGCAACGAGCAGTACTTC. It encodes CASSQPGTGSNEQYF.

This clonotype was picked up a small number of times. This rearrangement joins TRBV19 to TRBJ2-7; tentatively, D is TRBD1 or TRBD2 (5 bases each). The germline V and J ends were trimmed by 6 bases and 7 bases, with 22 bases remaining between them. The CDR3 contains 15 residues. Germline V CDR1 and CDR2: LNHDA, SQIVND (reference sequence). CDR3 loop: CASRIRAGATGEQYF. The CDR3 DNA follows: TGTGCCAGTAGAATCCGCGCCGGGGCCACGGGAGAGCAGTACTTC.

This clonotype was observed a handful of times. The DNA of the CDR3 is TGTGCCTGGAGTGGTGTAGGGGCTTACACTGAAGCTTTCTTT. Its protein is CAWSGVGAYTEAFF. V gene TRBV30 combines with J gene TRBJ1-1, with D possibly TRBD1 on 5 matching bases. Germline CDR1 is GTSNPN and CDR2 is SVGIG (reference sequence). Trimming cost V 1 base and J 3 bases, with 12 bases left between them. This CDR3 has 14 amino acids.

The chain links TRBV20-1 to TRBJ1-5, with 9 bases aligning to TRBD1. The germline V gene has CDR1 DFQATT and CDR2 SNEGSKA (reference sequence). The CDR3 loop spans 15 amino acids. Trimming at V came to 2 bases and at J to 0 bases, leaving 2 bases not matched to a gene. CDR3 sequence: CSARKGQGSNQPQHF. CDR3 in DNA: TGCAGTGCTAGAAAGGGACAGGGTAGCAATCAGCCCCAGCATTTT.

The gene calls are TRBV7-9 and TRBJ1-5; weak D call: TRBD1 (5 bases). The CDR3 is 15 amino acids. V was shortened by 2 bases and J by 2 bases, with 10 bases between the two germline ends. CDR1 and CDR2 (germline): SEHNR, FQNEAQ (reference sequence). This chain's CDR3 is CASSLQGSGNQPQHF. CDR3 coding DNA: TGTGCCAGCAGCTTACAGGGTTCGGGCAATCAGCCCCAGCATTTT.

This chain uses TRBV11-1 with TRBJ2-3, with 14 positions matching TRBD2. The trim removed 5 bases at V and 2 bases at J, leaving 12 bases unmatched. Germline CDR1 is SGHAT and CDR2 is FQDESV (reference sequence). This CDR3 comprises 19 residues. Here the CDR3 reads CASSLTSGGAASYTDTQYF. The CDR3 DNA reads as TGTGCCAGCAGCCTGACTAGCGGGGGGGCCGCGTCATACACAGATACGCAGTATTTT.

The rearrangement links TRBV20-1 to TRBJ2-3, with D perhaps matching TRBD1 or TRBD2 (5 bases each). CDR1 DFQATT and CDR2 SNEGSKA come from the germline V gene (reference sequence). The CDR3 runs to 14 residues. V dropped 5 bases and J dropped 5 bases, with 17 bases sitting between them. CDR3 sequence reads: CSARRDPQVDTQYF. CDR3 in DNA: TGCAGTGCTCGTAGGGACCCCCAGGTAGATACGCAGTATTTT.

This clonotype was picked up a small number of times. The chain combines TRBV7-8 with TRBJ1-6; weak D call: TRBD1 (6 bases). From germline, CDR1 is SGHVS and CDR2 FQNEAQ. The CDR3 totals 17 residues. The V end was cut by 5 bases, the J end by 9 bases, with 23 bases between. CDR3 nucleotides: TGTGCCAGCAGCCCCTACAGGGTCCTCACCACAACTTCACCCCTCCACTTT. Translation gives CASSPYRVLTTTSPLHF.

This clonotype was detected ten times or more. The CDR3 nucleotides are TGCGCCAGCAGCTTGCGGGACGCTTCTTCACCCCTCCACTTT. As protein: CASSLRDASSPLHF. The chain uses TRBV5-1 and TRBJ1-6; a possible D gene is TRBD1 (5 bases). V was trimmed by 1 base and J by 9 bases, leaving 11 bases between them. This CDR3 is 14 amino acids long. Germline V gene data show CDR1 as SGHRS and CDR2 as YFSETQ.

This clonotype was observed many times. The V gene is TRBV5-5, the J gene TRBJ2-3; D ambiguous. Germline CDR1 is SGHKS and CDR2 is YYEKEE (reference sequence). CDR3 length: 15 residues. V was pared by 4 bases and J by 5 bases, with 17 bases between. This CDR3 is CASSRMGTVQDTQYF. CDR3 DNA sequence: TGTGCCAGCAGCCGCATGGGTACAGTCCAAGATACGCAGTATTTT.

The chain links TRBV28 to TRBJ2-2; TRBD2 matches 10 bases. After removal of 4 bases from V and 9 bases from J, the junction contained 11 bases not matched to a gene. The CDR3 runs 16 residues. The germline V gene encodes CDR1 MDHEN and CDR2 SYDVKM. This CDR3 is CASSSALAGTVRELFF. CDR3 in DNA: TGTGCCAGCAGTTCGGCACTAGCGGGAACAGTCAGGGAGCTGTTTTTT.

This clonotype was seen at least ten times. The CDR3 bases are TGTGCCAGCACTGTGCTGGGGACAGACTATGGCTACACCTTC. Translated, it gives CASTVLGTDYGYTF. V usage is TRBV12-3 or TRBV12-4 and J usage is TRBJ1-2; 7 bases align to TRBD1. The CDR3 has 14 amino acids. Unmatched junction bases numbered 8, after V lost 7 bases and J lost 3 bases.

This clonotype was counted at least ten times. The chain carries TRBV7-9 and TRBJ1-3; D is uncertain. CDR1 and CDR2 from the germline V gene are SEHNR and FQNEAQ (reference sequence). Trimming took 3 bases from V and 0 from J, leaving 9 bases between them. The CDR3 contains 15 residues. CDR3 sequence reads: CASSLGASSGNTIYF. CDR3 DNA sequence: TGTGCCAGCAGCTTGGGCGCCAGCTCTGGAAACACCATATATTTT. Full variable domain (rest looked up from reference TRBV7-9 and TRBJ1-3): DTGVSQNPRHKITKRGQNVTFRCDPISEHNRLYWYRQTLGQGPEFLTYFQNEAQLEKSRLLSDRFSAERPKGSFSTLEIQRTEQGDSAMYLCASSLGASSGNTIYFGEGSWLTVV.

This chain links TRBV20-1 with TRBJ2-3; TRBD2 agrees at 10 bases. The ends lost 5 bases at V and 1 base at J; junction bases unmatched: 0. There are 13 residues in the CDR3. CDR1 and CDR2 (germline): DFQATT, SNEGSKA (reference sequence). In DNA, the CDR3 is TGCAGTGCTGGACTAGCGGGCACAGATACGCAGTATTTT. Translation gives CSAGLAGTDTQYF.

J is TRBJ1-1 and V is TRBV6-2 or TRBV6-3; D remains ambiguous. Germline V lookup: CDR1 MNHEY, CDR2 SVGEGT. Trimming removed 5 bases from V and 10 bases from J, with 14 bases in between. The CDR3 spans 12 residues. The CDR3 nucleotides are TGTGCCAGCAGTGCGCGGGGAGTAGGAGCTTTCTTT. Translation: CASSARGVGAFF.

This chain joins TRBV3-1 and TRBJ2-1, with a tentative D call TRBD2 (7 bases). The germline V gene encodes CDR1 LGHDT and CDR2 YNNKEL (reference sequence). The V end was cut by 0 bases, the J end by 2 bases, with 17 bases between. The CDR3 runs 18 residues. The CDR3 reads CASSQEGLAGATYNEQFF. CDR3 bases: TGTGCCAGCAGCCAAGAGGGTTTGGCGGGGGCTACCTACAATGAGCAGTTCTTC.

This clonotype came up a few times. This chain links TRBV20-1 with TRBJ2-7; D perhaps matches TRBD2 (5 bases). CDR1 and CDR2 from the germline V gene are DFQATT and SNEGSKA (reference sequence). This CDR3 comprises 13 residues. Trimming removed 2 bases at V and 3 bases at J, with 11 bases between. DNA for the CDR3: TGCAGTGCTAGATCCGGGGTCGGCTACGAGCAGTACTTC. It encodes CSARSGVGYEQYF.

This clonotype has just a few counts. The chain couples TRBV15 to TRBJ2-7; TRBD2 is a possible D gene (7 bases). V gave up 8 bases and J gave up 3 bases, with 14 bases separating them. This CDR3 is built from 13 residues. CDR1 is LNHNV, CDR2 YYDKDF, per germline (reference sequence). CDR3 nucleotide sequence: TGTGCCACCCGGGGGGCCAGGGGCTACGAGCAGTACTTC. Translating it yields CATRGARGYEQYF.

This clonotype has only one observation. This rearrangement joins TRBV12-3 or TRBV12-4 to TRBJ2-7; 9 nucleotides line up with TRBD2. V lost 10 bases to trimming and J lost 0 bases; unmatched junction nucleotides: 7. This CDR3 is 14 amino acids long. The CDR3 region is CATSGGGASYEQYF. CDR3 nucleotides: TGTGCCACATCCGGCGGGGGGGCCTCCTACGAGCAGTACTTC.